This T cell receptor (beta chain) came from a study of cytomegalovirus exposure and HLA in healthy donors. This clone came up a few times. CDR3 length: 15 residues. Per germline, CDR1 SGHRS and CDR2 YFSETQ. Trimming cost V 1 base and J 0 bases, with 10 bases left between them. The PCR ran on 60 Vbeta and 13 Jbeta primers. TCRdb's copy holds only in-frame clones and misses some; the assay was immunoSEQ multiplex PCR. The sample yields roughly 77,000 clones, 9.5% to 13% seen once. Sample: PBMCs. The TCR was taken from a man aged 55 to 70 in good health and CMV-seropositive. This rearrangement joins TRBV5-1 to TRBJ1-1, with a weak D call TRBD1 (5 bases). The CDR3 is CASSLIGAMNTEAFF. DNA for the CDR3: TGCGCCAGCAGCTTGATAGGGGCGATGAACACTGAAGCTTTCTTT.